The rows below give T cell receptor beta chains drawn from one sample of a study of blood T cell repertoires in COVID-19. Assay used: immunoSEQ multiplex PCR; TCRdb lists only in-frame clones, some missing. This sample has 200,000 to 300,000 clones; approximately 86% occur once, and the top ten carry around 2.8%. Sequenced: peripheral blood. The receptors were gathered from a woman in her thirties who had recovered from COVID-19. The CDR3 runs from the conserved cysteine through the conserved F or W. The D gene is left open where the match is weak. Clone size appears in some rows only: once, few, many, or a class for an expanded clone.

CDR3 protein | CDR3 DNA | J gene | clone size | V gene | D gene
CATLDRDTGELFF | TGTGCCACCTTAGACAGGGACACCGGGGAGCTGTTTTTT | TRBJ2-2 | . | TRBV24-1 | TRBD1
CASGRTSINEQYF | TGTGCCAGCGGCAGGACTAGCATCAACGAGCAGTACTTC | TRBJ2-7 | . | TRBV7-9 | TRBD2
CASSEAIPGLNYF | TGTGCCAGCAGTGAAGCAATACCGGGACTTAACTACTTC | TRBJ2-7 | . | TRBV6-1 | .
CASSQVGEGNTEAFF | TGTGCCAGCAGCCAAGTCGGCGAGGGGAACACTGAAGCTTTCTTT | TRBJ1-1 | few | TRBV4-2 | .
CASYQASSQYF | TGCGCCAGTTACCAGGCAAGCTCGCAGTATTTT | TRBJ2-3 | . | TRBV10-2 | .
CASSYGREGTQYF | TGTGCCAGCAGTTATGGGAGAGAGGGTACGCAGTATTTT | TRBJ2-3 | . | TRBV6-5 | .
CASSSEGGGPVGNSPLHF | TGTGCCAGCAGCTCCGAGGGGGGGGGCCCGGTGGGGAATTCACCCCTCCACTTT | TRBJ1-6 | . | TRBV7-6 | .
CATRPDQAGTDTQYF | TGTGCCACCAGACCCGACCAAGCGGGGACAGATACGCAGTATTTT | TRBJ2-3 | . | TRBV15 | TRBD2
CASSSQGGQGHTEAFF | TGTGCCAGCAGTTCCCAAGGGGGACAGGGGCACACTGAAGCTTTCTTT | TRBJ1-1 | . | TRBV7-9 | TRBD1
CASSPSGTVIQETQYF | TGCGCCAGCAGCCCCTCCGGGACAGTTATTCAAGAGACCCAGTACTTC | TRBJ2-5 | . | TRBV5-1 | TRBD1
CASTLNPSGVNYGYTF | TGTGCCAGCACCTTAAACCCAAGCGGGGTCAACTATGGCTACACCTTC | TRBJ1-2 | . | TRBV7-2 | .
CASRSAGGGGDTQYF | TGTGCCAGCAGGTCCGCAGGGGGCGGTGGAGATACGCAGTATTTT | TRBJ2-3 | . | TRBV28 | TRBD1
CASSVSNSPYGYTF | TGTGCCAGCAGCGTTTCCAACAGCCCCTATGGCTACACCTTC | TRBJ1-2 | once | TRBV9 | .
CASSSGQGLVTEAFF | TGTGCCAGCAGCTCGGGACAGGGGTTGGTCACTGAAGCTTTCTTT | TRBJ1-1 | . | TRBV11-2 | TRBD1
CASIVKTGSLTDTQYF | TGTGCCAGCATTGTAAAGACCGGGTCTCTCACAGATACGCAGTATTTT | TRBJ2-3 | . | TRBV21-1 | .
CASRSPGVGAGELFF | TGTGCCAGCCGATCTCCGGGGGTAGGGGCCGGGGAGCTGTTTTTT | TRBJ2-2 | . | TRBV9 | .
CSFSGGAYNEQFF | TGCAGCTTTAGCGGGGGGGCCTACAATGAGCAGTTCTTC | TRBJ2-1 | . | TRBV29-1 | TRBD2
CASSLGLAPTGELFF | TGTGCCAGCAGCCTGGGACTAGCGCCGACCGGGGAGCTGTTTTTT | TRBJ2-2 | . | TRBV3-1/TRBV3-2 | TRBD2
CASSIREGVVTEAFF | TGTGCCAGTAGTATTCGTGAGGGGGTGGTAACTGAAGCTTTCTTT | TRBJ1-1 | . | TRBV19 | .
CASSLANEQYF | TGTGCCAGCAGTTTAGCCAACGAGCAGTACTTC | TRBJ2-7 | . | TRBV12-3/TRBV12-4 | .
CASSFRLAGTSYEQYF | TGTGCCAGCAGCTTTAGACTAGCGGGGACCTCCTACGAGCAGTACTTC | TRBJ2-7 | . | TRBV7-2 | TRBD2
CASSPKGQGSGYTF | TGTGCCAGCAGCCCTAAGGGACAGGGGAGTGGCTACACCTTC | TRBJ1-2 | few | TRBV3-1/TRBV3-2 | TRBD1
CASSVGSPPTDTQYF | TGTGCCAGCAGCGTTGGCTCACCCCCCACAGATACGCAGTATTTT | TRBJ2-3 | . | TRBV9 | .
CATSDSLAGPRHEQFF | TGTGCCACCAGTGATTCACTAGCGGGGCCCAGACATGAGCAGTTCTTC | TRBJ2-1 | . | TRBV24-1 | TRBD2
CASSPTASGANVLTF | TGTGCCAGCAGCCCCACAGCCTCTGGGGCCAACGTCCTGACTTTC | TRBJ2-6 | . | TRBV28 | .
CATSRDRGQGGSNQPQHF | TGTGCCACCAGCAGAGATCGGGGACAGGGAGGCAGCAATCAGCCCCAGCATTTT | TRBJ1-5 | . | TRBV15 | TRBD1
CASSEGRDQPQHF | TGTGCCAGCAGTGAAGGTCGGGATCAGCCCCAGCATTTT | TRBJ1-5 | few | TRBV2 | .
CASSLGTEGNTIYF | TGCGCCAGCAGCTTAGGGACAGAGGGAAACACCATATATTTT | TRBJ1-3 | . | TRBV5-1 | TRBD1
CASSLGVGGYTF | TGTGCCAGCAGCCTAGGAGTTGGTGGCTACACCTTC | TRBJ1-2 | . | TRBV25-1 | .
CASSICLVCEQYF | TGTGCCAGCAGTATTTGTTTAGTCTGCGAGCAGTACTTC | TRBJ2-7 | . | TRBV2 | .
CASSPDSMNTEAFF | TGCGCCAGCAGCCCCGACAGTATGAACACTGAAGCTTTCTTT | TRBJ1-1 | . | TRBV5-1 | .
CASSRTYSGVPYEQYF | TGCGCCAGCAGCCGCACTTATAGCGGGGTGCCCTACGAGCAGTACTTC | TRBJ2-7 | . | TRBV4-1 | TRBD2
CATSGQGGGQPQHF | TGTGCCACCTCAGGGCAGGGCGGGGGTCAGCCCCAGCATTTT | TRBJ1-5 | . | TRBV6-5 | .
CASSYLGASHNEQFF | TGTGCCAGCAGTTATTTGGGTGCTAGCCACAATGAGCAGTTCTTC | TRBJ2-1 | . | TRBV6-5 | .
CASSPGDNEQFF | TGTGCCAGCAGTCCCGGGGACAATGAGCAGTTCTTC | TRBJ2-1 | . | TRBV6-5 | .
CASSQRTISEQFF | TGTGCCAGCAGTCAAAGGACTATTAGTGAGCAGTTCTTC | TRBJ2-1 | . | TRBV12-3/TRBV12-4 | .
CASSRWASGGAFSYNEQFF | TGTGCCAGCAGCCGGTGGGCTAGCGGGGGGGCTTTCTCCTACAATGAGCAGTTCTTC | TRBJ2-1 | . | TRBV3-1/TRBV3-2 | TRBD2
CASSSGGSNYGYTF | TGTGCCAGCAGCTCAGGGGGCTCTAACTATGGCTACACCTTC | TRBJ1-2 | . | TRBV11-2 | TRBD1
CASSDAGEGGDTQYF | TGTGCCAGCAGTGACGCGGGGGAAGGGGGAGATACGCAGTATTTT | TRBJ2-3 | . | TRBV2 | .
CSVERGRDTEQFF | TGCAGCGTTGAGAGGGGGCGCGATACCGAGCAGTTCTTC | TRBJ2-1 | . | TRBV29-1 | TRBD1
CASSVVAGETGELFF | TGTGCCAGCAGCGTAGTAGCGGGGGAAACCGGGGAGCTGTTTTTT | TRBJ2-2 | . | TRBV9 | TRBD2
CASSQELRQGLTGELFF | TGCGCCAGCAGCCAAGAGTTGCGGCAGGGGCTCACCGGGGAGCTGTTTTTT | TRBJ2-2 | . | TRBV4-3 | .
CASSLTGTLNTGELFF | TGTGCCAGCAGCTTAACCGGGACACTAAACACCGGGGAGCTGTTTTTT | TRBJ2-2 | . | TRBV9 | .
CASSITGTGGATGFF | TGTGCCAGTAGTATTACCGGGACAGGGGGCGCGACCGGATTTTTT | TRBJ1-5 | . | TRBV19 | TRBD1
CASSPDGGWSTIYF | TGTGCCAGTAGTCCAGACGGGGGTTGGAGCACCATATATTTT | TRBJ1-3 | . | TRBV19 | .